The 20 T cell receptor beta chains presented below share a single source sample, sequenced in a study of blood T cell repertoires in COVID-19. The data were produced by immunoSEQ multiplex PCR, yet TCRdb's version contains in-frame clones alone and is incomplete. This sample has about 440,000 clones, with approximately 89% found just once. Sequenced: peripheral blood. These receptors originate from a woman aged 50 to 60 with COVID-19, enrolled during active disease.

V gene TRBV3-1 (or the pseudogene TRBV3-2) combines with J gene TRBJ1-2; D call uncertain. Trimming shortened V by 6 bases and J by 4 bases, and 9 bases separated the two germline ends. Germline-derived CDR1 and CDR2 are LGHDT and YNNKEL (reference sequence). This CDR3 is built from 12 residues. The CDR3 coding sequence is TGTGCCAGCAGACTCCGGGGCTATGGCTACACCTTC. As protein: CASRLRGYGYTF.

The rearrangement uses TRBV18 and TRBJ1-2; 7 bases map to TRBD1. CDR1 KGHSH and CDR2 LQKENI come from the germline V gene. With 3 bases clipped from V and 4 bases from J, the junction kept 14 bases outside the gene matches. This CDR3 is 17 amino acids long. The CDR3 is CASSPVGSRDSFYGYTF. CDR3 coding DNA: TGTGCCAGCTCACCCGTAGGATCCCGGGACAGCTTCTATGGCTACACCTTC.

CDR3 in amino acids: CASSQSGGGPPGDTQYF. The CDR3 region has the DNA TGTGCCAGCAGCCAATCCGGGGGTGGACCGCCAGGAGATACGCAGTATTTT. This chain connects TRBV11-2 to TRBJ2-3; a weak D match, TRBD2 (6 bases). The CDR3 sequence is 17 residues long. Germline CDR1 and CDR2: SGHAT and FQNNGV. Trimming removed 5 bases from V and 5 bases from J, with 23 bases in between.

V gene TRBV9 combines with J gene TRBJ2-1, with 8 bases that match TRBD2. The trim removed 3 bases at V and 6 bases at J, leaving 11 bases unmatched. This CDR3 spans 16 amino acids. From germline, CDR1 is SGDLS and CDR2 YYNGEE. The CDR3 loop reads CASSASRGAPRNEQFF. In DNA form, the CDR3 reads TGTGCCAGCAGCGCTTCGCGGGGGGCCCCCCGCAATGAGCAGTTCTTC.

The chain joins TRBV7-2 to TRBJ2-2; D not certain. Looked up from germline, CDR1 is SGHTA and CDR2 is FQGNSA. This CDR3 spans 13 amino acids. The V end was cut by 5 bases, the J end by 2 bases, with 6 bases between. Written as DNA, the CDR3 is TGTGCCAGCAGCCCCTTCAACACCGGGGAGCTGTTTTTT. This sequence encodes CASSPFNTGELFF. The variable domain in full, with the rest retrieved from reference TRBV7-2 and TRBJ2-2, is GAGVSQSPSNKVTEKGKDVELRCDPISGHTALYWYRQSLGQGLEFLIYFQGNSAPDKSGLPSDRFSAERTGGSVSTLTIQRTQQEDSAVYLCASSPFNTGELFFGEGSRLTVL.

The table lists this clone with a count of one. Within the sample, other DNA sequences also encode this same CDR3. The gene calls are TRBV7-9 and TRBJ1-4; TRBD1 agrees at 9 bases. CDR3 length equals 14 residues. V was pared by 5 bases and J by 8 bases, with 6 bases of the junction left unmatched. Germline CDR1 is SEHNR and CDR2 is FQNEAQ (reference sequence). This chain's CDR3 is CASSQTGGSEKLFF. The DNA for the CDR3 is TGTGCCAGCAGCCAGACAGGGGGATCGGAAAAACTGTTTTTT.

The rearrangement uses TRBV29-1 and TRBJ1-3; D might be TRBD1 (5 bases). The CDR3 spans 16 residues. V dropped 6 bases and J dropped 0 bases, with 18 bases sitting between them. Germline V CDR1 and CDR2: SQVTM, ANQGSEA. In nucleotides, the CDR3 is TGCAGCGTCCTTACAGGACGGGCCAGCTCTGGAAACACCATATATTTT. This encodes CSVLTGRASSGNTIYF.

CDR3 in amino acids: CASSKTGDTQYF. The CDR3 region has the DNA TGTGCCAGTAGTAAGACTGGGGATACGCAGTATTTT. This rearrangement joins TRBV19 to TRBJ2-3; D gene unclear. The V end lost 4 bases, the J end lost 6 bases, and 8 bases lay between the germline ends. The V gene's germline CDR1 is LNHDA and CDR2 SQIVND (reference sequence). This CDR3 has 12 amino acids. Full variable domain (outside the CDR3, taken from reference TRBV19 and TRBJ2-3): DGGITQSPKYLFRKEGQNVTLSCEQNLNHDAMYWYRQDPGQGLRLIYYSQIVNDFQKGDIAEGYSVSREKKESFPLTVTSAQKNPTAFYLCASSKTGDTQYFGPGTRLTVL.

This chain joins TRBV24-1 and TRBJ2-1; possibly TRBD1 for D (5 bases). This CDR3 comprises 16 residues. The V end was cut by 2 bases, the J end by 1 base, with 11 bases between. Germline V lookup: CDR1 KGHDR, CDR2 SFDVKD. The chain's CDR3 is CATSDSQGLSYNEQFF. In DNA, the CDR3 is TGTGCCACCAGTGATTCTCAGGGATTATCCTACAATGAGCAGTTCTTC.

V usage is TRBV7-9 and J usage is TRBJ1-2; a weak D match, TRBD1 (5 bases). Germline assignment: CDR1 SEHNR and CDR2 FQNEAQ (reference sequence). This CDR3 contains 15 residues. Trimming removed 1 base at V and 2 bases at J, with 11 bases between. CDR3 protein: CASSLGSAGNYGYTF. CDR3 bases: TGTGCCAGCAGCTTAGGGTCAGCAGGGAACTATGGCTACACCTTC.

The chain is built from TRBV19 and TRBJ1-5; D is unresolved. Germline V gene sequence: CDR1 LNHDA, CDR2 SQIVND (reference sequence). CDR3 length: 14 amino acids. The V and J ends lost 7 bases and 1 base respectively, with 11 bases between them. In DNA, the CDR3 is TGTGCCAGTATGGGCCCAAGGAGCAATCAGCCCCAGCATTTT. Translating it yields CASMGPRSNQPQHF. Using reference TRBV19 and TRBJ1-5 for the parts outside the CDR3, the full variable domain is DGGITQSPKYLFRKEGQNVTLSCEQNLNHDAMYWYRQDPGQGLRLIYYSQIVNDFQKGDIAEGYSVSREKKESFPLTVTSAQKNPTAFYLCASMGPRSNQPQHFGDGTRLSIL.

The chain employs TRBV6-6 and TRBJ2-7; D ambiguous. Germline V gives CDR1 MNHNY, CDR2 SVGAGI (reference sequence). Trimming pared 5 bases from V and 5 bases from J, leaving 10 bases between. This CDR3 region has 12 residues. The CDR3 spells CASSPTPNEQYF. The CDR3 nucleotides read TGTGCCAGCAGTCCCACCCCTAACGAGCAGTACTTC.

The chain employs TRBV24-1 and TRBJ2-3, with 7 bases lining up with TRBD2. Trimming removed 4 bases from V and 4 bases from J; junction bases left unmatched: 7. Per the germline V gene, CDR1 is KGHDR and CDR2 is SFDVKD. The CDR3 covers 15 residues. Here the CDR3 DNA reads TGTGCCACCAGTGAACGGGACTACAAGGCAGATACGCAGTATTTT. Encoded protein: CATSERDYKADTQYF.

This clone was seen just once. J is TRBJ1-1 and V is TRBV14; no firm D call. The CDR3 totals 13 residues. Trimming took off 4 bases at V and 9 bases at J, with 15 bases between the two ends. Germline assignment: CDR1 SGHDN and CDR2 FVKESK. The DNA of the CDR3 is TGTGCCAGCAGCCTCTACGGAGGAGGGAAAGCTTTCTTT. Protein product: CASSLYGGGKAFF. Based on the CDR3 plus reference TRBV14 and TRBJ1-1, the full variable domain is EAGVTQFPSHSVIEKGQTVTLRCDPISGHDNLYWYRRVMGKEIKFLLHFVKESKQDESGMPNNRFLAERTGGTYSTLKVQPAELEDSGVYFCASSLYGGGKAFFGQGTRLTVV.

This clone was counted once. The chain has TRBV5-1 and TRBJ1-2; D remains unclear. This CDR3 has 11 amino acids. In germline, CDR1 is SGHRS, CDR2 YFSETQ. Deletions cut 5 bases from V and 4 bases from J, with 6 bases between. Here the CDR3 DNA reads TGCGCCAGCAGAAGCCTCTATGGCTACACCTTC. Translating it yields CASRSLYGYTF. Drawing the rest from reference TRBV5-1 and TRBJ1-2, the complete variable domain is KAGVTQTPRYLIKTRGQQVTLSCSPISGHRSVSWYQQTPGQGLQFLFEYFSETQRNKGNFPGRFSGRQFSNSRSEMNVSTLELGDSALYLCASRSLYGYTFGSGTRLTVV.

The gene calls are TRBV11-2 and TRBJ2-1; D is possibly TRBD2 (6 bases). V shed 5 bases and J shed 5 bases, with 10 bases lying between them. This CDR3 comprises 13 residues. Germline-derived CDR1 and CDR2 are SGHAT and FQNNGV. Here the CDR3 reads CASSPGGNNEQFF. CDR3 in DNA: TGTGCCAGCAGCCCCGGGGGTAACAATGAGCAGTTCTTC.

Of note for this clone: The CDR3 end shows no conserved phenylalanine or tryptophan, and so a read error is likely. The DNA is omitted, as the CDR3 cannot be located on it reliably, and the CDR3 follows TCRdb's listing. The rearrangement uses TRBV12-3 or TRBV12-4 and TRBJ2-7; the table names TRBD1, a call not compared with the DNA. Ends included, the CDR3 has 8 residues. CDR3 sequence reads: CASSLGQG.

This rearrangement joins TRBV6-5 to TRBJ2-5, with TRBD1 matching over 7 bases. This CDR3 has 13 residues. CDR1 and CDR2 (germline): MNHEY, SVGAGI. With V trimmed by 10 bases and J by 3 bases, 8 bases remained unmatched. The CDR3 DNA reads TGTGCCACCCGCAGACAGGGAAAAGAGACCCAGTACTTC. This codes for CATRRQGKETQYF.

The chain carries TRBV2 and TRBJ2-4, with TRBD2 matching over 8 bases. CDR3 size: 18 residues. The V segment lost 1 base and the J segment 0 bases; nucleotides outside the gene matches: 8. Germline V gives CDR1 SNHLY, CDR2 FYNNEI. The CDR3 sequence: CASSEEAGDFVAKNIQYF. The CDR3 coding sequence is TGTGCCAGCAGTGAAGAAGCGGGGGATTTCGTAGCCAAAAACATTCAGTACTTC.

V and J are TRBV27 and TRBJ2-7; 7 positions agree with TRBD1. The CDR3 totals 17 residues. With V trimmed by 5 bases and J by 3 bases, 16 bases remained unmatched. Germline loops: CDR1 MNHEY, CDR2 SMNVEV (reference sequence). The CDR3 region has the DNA TGTGCCAGCAGTCCCGAGTACCGGGACAGCTACCGCTACGAGCAGTACTTC. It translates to CASSPEYRDSYRYEQYF.